Following are 7 T cell receptor beta chains from one sample sequenced in a study of blood T cell repertoires in COVID-19. Here immunoSEQ multiplex PCR was the method, and the copy in TCRdb shows in-frame clones only, minus some. The sample contains more than 120,000 clones, approximately 85% of which appear only once. The sequenced sample was peripheral blood. The source of these receptors is a human donor with acute or convalescent COVID-19. The donor label of this sample is uncertain.

The table lists this clone with a few counts. This rearrangement joins TRBV7-9 to TRBJ1-1, with a tentative D call TRBD1 (6 bases). Trimming removed 5 bases at V and 1 base at J, with 8 bases between. In germline, CDR1 is SEHNR, CDR2 FQNEAQ (reference sequence). This CDR3 spans 13 amino acids. The CDR3 DNA reads as TGTGCCAGCAGCAAGGACAGGAACACTGAAGCTTTCTTT. It codes for CASSKDRNTEAFF.

This clone has more than one count but fewer than ten. The V gene is TRBV7-9, the J gene TRBJ1-5; 9 positions agree with TRBD1. The CDR3 is made up of 15 amino acids. J was trimmed by 3 bases and V by 5 bases; bases with no gene match: 5. Germline CDR1 SEHNR, CDR2 FQNEAQ (reference sequence). The CDR3 is CASSRTGGNNQPQHF. The CDR3 DNA is TGTGCCAGCAGCCGCACAGGGGGCAACAATCAGCCCCAGCATTTT. Using reference TRBV7-9 and TRBJ1-5 for the parts outside the CDR3, the full variable domain is DTGVSQNPRHKITKRGQNVTFRCDPISEHNRLYWYRQTLGQGPEFLTYFQNEAQLEKSRLLSDRFSAERPKGSFSTLEIQRTEQGDSAMYLCASSRTGGNNQPQHFGDGTRLSIL.

The chain couples TRBV6-2 or TRBV6-3 to TRBJ2-5, with a tentative D call TRBD2 (6 bases). The germline V gene encodes CDR1 MNHEY and CDR2 SVGEGT. CDR3 length: 14 residues. Deletions cut 7 bases from V and 4 bases from J, with 16 bases between. The DNA for the CDR3 is TGTGCCAGCACCCCGCGGAGGGGACGAGAGACCCAGTACTTC. It encodes CASTPRRGRETQYF.

This rearrangement joins TRBV9 to TRBJ2-3, with TRBD1 matching 8 bases. Trimming cost V 3 bases and J 3 bases; bases outside gene matches: 9. The CDR3 length is 16 residues. Per the germline V gene, CDR1 is SGDLS and CDR2 is YYNGEE. The CDR3 loop reads CASSAQPGTGTDTQYF. CDR3 bases: TGTGCCAGCAGCGCCCAACCCGGGACAGGTACAGATACGCAGTATTTT.

This chain uses TRBV7-2 with TRBJ1-4; 10 bases are a match to TRBD1. The CDR3 has 15 amino acids. The J segment lost 8 bases and the V segment lost 5 bases, leaving 8 bases of the junction unmatched. Per the germline V gene, CDR1 is SGHTA and CDR2 is FQGNSA. The CDR3 DNA is TGTGCCAGCAGCACTTGGACAGGGGGATTCGAAAAACTGTTTTTT. This gives the protein CASSTWTGGFEKLFF.

The chain combines TRBV2 with TRBJ2-1; maybe TRBD1 (5 bases). The CDR3 sequence is 15 residues long. The germline V gene has CDR1 SNHLY and CDR2 FYNNEI. V was shortened by 3 bases and J by 6 bases, with 15 bases between the two germline ends. The CDR3 coding sequence is TGTGCCAGCAGTGAGGGTTGGCCAGGGCCCAATGAGCAGTTCTTC. The encoded protein is CASSEGWPGPNEQFF.

This chain links TRBV28 with TRBJ1-6, with no clear D. Germline V gene sequence: CDR1 MDHEN, CDR2 SYDVKM. The CDR3 covers 12 residues. Between the trimmed V and J ends, which lost 8 bases and 8 bases, there was a span of 10 bases. The CDR3 is CASSLSYSPLHF. The CDR3 bases are TGTGCCAGCTCTCTTAGCTATTCACCCCTCCACTTT.